The subject of this entry is one TCR beta chain. Its specificity is unknown. The data derive from a study of shared clonotypes between healthy human individuals. Overall study findings and caveats: The rarefaction results pointed to incomplete sorted-subset sequencing despite large depth. Generation probability values for non-shared clonotypes were lower than those for clonotypes shared by all four donors.

Deep was the level at which the assay was run. Some clones are missing from TCRdb's copy, which holds only in-frame ones; the method was immunoSEQ multiplex PCR. The table records about 380,000 clones, about 96% of them present only once. CD45RO+ cells went into CD8 memory alongside CCR7-negative CD45RA+ TemRA cells. The CDR3 spans 13 residues. V gave up 2 bases and J gave up 1 base, with 8 bases separating them. From germline, CDR1 is GTSNPN and CDR2 SVGIG (reference sequence). This receptor was identified in a man aged 30-40 years in good health. This chain connects TRBV30 to TRBJ1-1; D not resolved. The source material was memory CD8+ T cells sorted from blood. This sample's subset: CD45RO+ cells pooled with CCR7-negative TemRA cells. DNA for the CDR3: TGTGCCTGGAGTATCGATTCGAACACTGAAGCTTTCTTT. Its protein is CAWSIDSNTEAFF.